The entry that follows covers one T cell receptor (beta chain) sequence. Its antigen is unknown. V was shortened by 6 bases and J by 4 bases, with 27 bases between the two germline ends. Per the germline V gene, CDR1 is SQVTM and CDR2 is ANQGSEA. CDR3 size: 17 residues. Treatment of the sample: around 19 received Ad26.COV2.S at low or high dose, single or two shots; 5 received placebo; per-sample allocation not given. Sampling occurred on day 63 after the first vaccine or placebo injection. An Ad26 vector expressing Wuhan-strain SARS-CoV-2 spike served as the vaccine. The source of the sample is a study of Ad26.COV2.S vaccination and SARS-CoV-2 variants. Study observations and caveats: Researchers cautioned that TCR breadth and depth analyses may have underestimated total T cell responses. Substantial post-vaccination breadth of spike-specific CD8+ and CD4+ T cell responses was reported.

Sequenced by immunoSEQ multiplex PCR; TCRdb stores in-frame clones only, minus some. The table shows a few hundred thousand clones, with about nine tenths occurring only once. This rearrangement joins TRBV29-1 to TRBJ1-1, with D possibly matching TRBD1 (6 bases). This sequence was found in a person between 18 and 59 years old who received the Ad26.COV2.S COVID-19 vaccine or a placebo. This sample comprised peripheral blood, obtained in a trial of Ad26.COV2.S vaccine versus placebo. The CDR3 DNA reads TGCAGCGTCCCTCACCGTGATGGGTCAAAACAGGGCACTGAAGCTTTCTTT. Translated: CSVPHRDGSKQGTEAFF.